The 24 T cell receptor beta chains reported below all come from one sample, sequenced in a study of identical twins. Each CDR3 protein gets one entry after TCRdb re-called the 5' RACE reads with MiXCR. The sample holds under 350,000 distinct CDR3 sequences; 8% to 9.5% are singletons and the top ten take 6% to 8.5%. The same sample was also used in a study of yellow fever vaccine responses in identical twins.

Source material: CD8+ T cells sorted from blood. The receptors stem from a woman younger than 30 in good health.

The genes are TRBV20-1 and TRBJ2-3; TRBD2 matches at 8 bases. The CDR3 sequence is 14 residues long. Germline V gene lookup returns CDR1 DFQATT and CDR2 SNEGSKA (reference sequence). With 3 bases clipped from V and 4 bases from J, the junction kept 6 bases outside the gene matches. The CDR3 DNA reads TGCAGTGCTAGTCCGCGACTAGCGCCAGATACGCAGTATTTT. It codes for CSASPRLAPDTQYF.

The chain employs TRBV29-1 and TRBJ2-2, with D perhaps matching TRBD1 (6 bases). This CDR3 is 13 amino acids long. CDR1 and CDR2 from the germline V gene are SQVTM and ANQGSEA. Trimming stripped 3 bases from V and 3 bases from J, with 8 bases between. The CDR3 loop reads CSVEGADTGELFF. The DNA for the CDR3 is TGCAGCGTTGAGGGGGCGGACACCGGGGAGCTGTTTTTT.

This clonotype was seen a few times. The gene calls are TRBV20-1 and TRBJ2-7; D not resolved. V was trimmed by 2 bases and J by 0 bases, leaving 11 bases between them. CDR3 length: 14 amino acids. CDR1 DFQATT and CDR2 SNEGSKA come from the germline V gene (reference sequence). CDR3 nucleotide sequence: TGCAGTGCTAGAAGGGCCGTTAACTCCTACGAGCAGTACTTC. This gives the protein CSARRAVNSYEQYF.

CDR3 protein: CATSRPSQGTDTQYF. The CDR3 nucleotides are TGTGCCACCAGCAGACCCTCCCAGGGCACAGATACGCAGTATTTT. The chain carries TRBV15 and TRBJ2-3, with D unclear. The V gene lost 2 bases and the J gene lost 1 base, with 10 bases spanning the gap. The germline V gene encodes CDR1 LNHNV and CDR2 YYDKDF (reference sequence). This CDR3 is built from 15 residues.

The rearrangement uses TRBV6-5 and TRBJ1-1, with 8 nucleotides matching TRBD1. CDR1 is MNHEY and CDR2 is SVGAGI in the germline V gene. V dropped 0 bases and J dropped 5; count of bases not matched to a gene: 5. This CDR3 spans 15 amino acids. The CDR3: CASSYSQGAQTEAFF. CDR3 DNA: TGTGCCAGCAGTTACTCCCAGGGGGCGCAGACTGAAGCTTTCTTT.

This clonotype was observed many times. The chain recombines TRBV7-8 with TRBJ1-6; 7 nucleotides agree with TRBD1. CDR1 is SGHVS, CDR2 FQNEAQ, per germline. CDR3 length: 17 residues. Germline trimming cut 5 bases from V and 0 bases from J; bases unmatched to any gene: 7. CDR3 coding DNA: TGTGCCAGCAGCCAAGACAGGGCGGCCTCCTATAATTCACCCCTCCACTTT. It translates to CASSQDRAASYNSPLHF.

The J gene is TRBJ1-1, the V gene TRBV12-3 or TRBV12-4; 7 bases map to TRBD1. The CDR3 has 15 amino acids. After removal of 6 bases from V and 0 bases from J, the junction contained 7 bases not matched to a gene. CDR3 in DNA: TGTGCCAGCAGCCGACACGGGACAGTGAACACTGAAGCTTTCTTT. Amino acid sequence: CASSRHGTVNTEAFF.

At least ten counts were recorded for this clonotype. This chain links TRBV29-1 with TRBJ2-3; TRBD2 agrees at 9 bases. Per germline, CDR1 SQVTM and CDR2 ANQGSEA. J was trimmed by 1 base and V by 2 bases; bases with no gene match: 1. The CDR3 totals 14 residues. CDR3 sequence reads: CSVEPSGGTDTQYF. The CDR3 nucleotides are TGCAGCGTTGAACCTAGCGGGGGCACAGATACGCAGTATTTT.

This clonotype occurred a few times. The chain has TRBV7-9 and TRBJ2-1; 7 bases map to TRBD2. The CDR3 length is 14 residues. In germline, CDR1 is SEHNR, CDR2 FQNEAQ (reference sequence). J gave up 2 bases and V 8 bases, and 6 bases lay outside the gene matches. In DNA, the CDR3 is TGTGCCAGCCGCCTAGCGGATACCTACAATGAGCAGTTCTTC. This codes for CASRLADTYNEQFF.

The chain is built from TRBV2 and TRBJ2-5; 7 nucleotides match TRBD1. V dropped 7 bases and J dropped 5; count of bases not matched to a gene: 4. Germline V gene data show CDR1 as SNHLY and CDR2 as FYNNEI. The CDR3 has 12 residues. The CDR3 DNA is TGTGCCAGCACTGGCAGGGGGGAGACCCAGTACTTC. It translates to CASTGRGETQYF.

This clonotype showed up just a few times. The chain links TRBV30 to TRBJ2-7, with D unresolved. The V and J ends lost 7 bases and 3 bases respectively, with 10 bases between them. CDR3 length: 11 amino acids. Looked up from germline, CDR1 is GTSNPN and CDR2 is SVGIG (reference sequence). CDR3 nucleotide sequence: TGTGCCTTTGACGGAATCTACGAGCAGTACTTC. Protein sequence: CAFDGIYEQYF.

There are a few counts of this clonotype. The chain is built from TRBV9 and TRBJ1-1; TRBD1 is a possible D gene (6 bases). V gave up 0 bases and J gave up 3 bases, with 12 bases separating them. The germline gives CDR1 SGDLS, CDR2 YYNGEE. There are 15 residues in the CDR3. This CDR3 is CASSVVLGADTEAFF. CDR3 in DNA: TGTGCCAGCAGCGTAGTCCTGGGGGCGGACACTGAAGCTTTCTTT.

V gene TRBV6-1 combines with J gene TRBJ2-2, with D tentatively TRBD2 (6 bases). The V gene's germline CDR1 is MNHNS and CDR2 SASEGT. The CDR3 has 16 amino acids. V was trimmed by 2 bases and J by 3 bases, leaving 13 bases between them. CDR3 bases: TGTGCCAGCAGTGAACCTAGACTAGGGCACACCGGGGAGCTGTTTTTT. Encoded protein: CASSEPRLGHTGELFF.

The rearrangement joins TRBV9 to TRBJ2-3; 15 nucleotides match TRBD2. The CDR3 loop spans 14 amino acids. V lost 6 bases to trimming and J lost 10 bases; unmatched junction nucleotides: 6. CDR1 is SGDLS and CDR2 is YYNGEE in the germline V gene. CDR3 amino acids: CASTTGLAGGPQYF. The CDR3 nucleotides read TGTGCCAGCACCACCGGACTAGCGGGAGGGCCGCAGTATTTT.

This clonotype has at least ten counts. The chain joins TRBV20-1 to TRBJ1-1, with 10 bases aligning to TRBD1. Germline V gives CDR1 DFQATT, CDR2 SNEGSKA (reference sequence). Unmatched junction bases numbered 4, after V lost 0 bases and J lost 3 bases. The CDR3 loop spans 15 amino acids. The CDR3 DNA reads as TGCAGTGCTAGAGATCAGGACAGGGGGGACACTGAAGCTTTCTTT. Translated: CSARDQDRGDTEAFF.

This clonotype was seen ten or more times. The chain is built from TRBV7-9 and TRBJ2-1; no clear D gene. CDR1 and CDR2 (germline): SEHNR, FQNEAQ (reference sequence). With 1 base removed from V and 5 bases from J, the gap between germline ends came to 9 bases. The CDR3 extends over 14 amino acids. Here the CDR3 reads CASSLVQRHNEQFF. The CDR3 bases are TGTGCCAGCAGCTTAGTTCAGCGACACAATGAGCAGTTCTTC.

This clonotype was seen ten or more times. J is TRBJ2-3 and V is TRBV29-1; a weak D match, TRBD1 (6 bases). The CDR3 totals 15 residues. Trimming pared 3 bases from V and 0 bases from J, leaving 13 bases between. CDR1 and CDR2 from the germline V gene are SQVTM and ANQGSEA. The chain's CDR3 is CSVDGTHKSTDTQYF. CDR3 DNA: TGCAGCGTTGATGGGACACACAAAAGCACAGATACGCAGTATTTT.

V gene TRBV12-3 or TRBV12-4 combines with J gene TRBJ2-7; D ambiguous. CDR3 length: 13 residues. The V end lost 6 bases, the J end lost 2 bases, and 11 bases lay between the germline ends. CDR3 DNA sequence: TGTGCCAGCAGCCTACACACCCCCTACGAGCAGTACTTC. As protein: CASSLHTPYEQYF.

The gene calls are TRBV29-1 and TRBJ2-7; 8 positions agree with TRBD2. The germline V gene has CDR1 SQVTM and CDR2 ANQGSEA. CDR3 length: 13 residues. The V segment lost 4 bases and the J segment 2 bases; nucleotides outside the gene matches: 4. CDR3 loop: CSVVVAGPYEQYF. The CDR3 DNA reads TGCAGCGTTGTGGTAGCGGGACCCTACGAGCAGTACTTC.

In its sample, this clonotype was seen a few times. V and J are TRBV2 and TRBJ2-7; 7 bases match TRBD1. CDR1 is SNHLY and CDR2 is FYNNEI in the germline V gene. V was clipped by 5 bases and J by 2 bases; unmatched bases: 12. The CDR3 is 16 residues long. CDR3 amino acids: CASSSFPQGPTYEQYF. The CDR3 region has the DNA TGTGCCAGCAGTTCTTTTCCACAGGGGCCGACCTACGAGCAGTACTTC.

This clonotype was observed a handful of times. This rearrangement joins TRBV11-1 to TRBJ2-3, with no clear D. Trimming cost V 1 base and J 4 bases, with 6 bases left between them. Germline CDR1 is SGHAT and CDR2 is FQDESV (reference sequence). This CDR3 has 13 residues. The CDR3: CASSLEGPDTQYF. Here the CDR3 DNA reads TGTGCCAGCAGCTTAGAAGGTCCAGATACGCAGTATTTT.

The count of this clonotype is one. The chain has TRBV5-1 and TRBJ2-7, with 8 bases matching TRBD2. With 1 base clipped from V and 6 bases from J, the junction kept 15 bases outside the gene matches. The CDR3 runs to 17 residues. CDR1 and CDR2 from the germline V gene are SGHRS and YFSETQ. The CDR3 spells CASSLRSGGAGGFEQYF. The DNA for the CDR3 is TGCGCCAGCAGCTTGCGTTCCGGGGGGGCCGGGGGGTTCGAGCAGTACTTC.

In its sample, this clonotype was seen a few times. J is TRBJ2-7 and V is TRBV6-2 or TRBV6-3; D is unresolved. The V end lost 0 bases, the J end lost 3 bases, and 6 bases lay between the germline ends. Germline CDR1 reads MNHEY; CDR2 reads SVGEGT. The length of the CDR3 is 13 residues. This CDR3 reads CASSYSRIYEQYF. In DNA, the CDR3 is TGTGCCAGCAGTTACTCGCGGATCTACGAGCAGTACTTC.

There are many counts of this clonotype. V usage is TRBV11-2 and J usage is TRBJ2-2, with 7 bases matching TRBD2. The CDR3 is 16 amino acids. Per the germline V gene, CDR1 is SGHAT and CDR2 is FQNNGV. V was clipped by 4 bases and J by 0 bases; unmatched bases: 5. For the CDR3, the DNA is TGTGCCAGCAGCTCCTTACTAGCGTCGAACACCGGGGAGCTGTTTTTT. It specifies CASSSLLASNTGELFF.